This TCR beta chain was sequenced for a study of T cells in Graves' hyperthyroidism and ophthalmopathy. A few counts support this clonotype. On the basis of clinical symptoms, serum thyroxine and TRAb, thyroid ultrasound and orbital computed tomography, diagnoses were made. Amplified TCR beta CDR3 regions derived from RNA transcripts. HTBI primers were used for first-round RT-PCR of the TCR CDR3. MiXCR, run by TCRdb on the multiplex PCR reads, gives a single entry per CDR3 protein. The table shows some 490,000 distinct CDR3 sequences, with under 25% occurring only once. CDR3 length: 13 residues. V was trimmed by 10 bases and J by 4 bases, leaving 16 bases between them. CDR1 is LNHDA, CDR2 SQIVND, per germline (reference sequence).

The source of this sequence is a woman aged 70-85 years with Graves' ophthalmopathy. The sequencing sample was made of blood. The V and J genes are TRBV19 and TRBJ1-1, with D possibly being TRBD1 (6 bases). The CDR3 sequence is CATDSRSGTEAFF. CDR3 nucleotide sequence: TGTGCCACGGACAGTCGTAGTGGCACTGAAGCTTTCTTT.